This T cell receptor (beta chain) was documented in a study of OX40 agonist ivuxolimab in advanced cancers. Across the whole study: Head and neck, renal cell, melanoma or hepatocellular carcinoma were the cancers that dose-escalation patients had.

Study-level results: Averaging showed that CD8+ T cells had more expanded clones than CD4+ did. Both blood CD4+ and CD8+ T cells showed clonal growth by week 6 at 0.1 to 3.0 mg/kg.

The CDR3 is 15 amino acids. The germline V and J ends were trimmed by 4 bases and 3 bases, with 13 bases remaining between them. Germline-derived CDR1 and CDR2 are MDHEN and SYDVKM. Points on this clone: Its specificity is unknown.

The table came from immunoSEQ multiplex PCR; TCRdb's copy has only in-frame clones and leaves some out. The sample lists 90,000 to 95,000 clones; more than 70% were seen once. Anyone with autoimmune disease history or systemic immunosuppression was excluded. Sequencing was performed on CD4+ or CD8+ T cells sorted from blood, taken in a trial of the OX40 agonist ivuxolimab. The TCR originated in an adult with an advanced solid tumor such as melanoma, head and neck, liver or kidney cancer. V and J are TRBV28 and TRBJ1-5; tentatively, D is TRBD1 (6 bases). The DNA for the CDR3 is TGTGCCAGCAGTTGGGGAGGGGGTCCCAATCAGCCCCAGCATTTT. This gives the protein CASSWGGGPNQPQHF.